This section outlines one T cell receptor (beta chain) sequence together with its context. Antigen specificity is unknown. Germline assignment: CDR1 SGHNT and CDR2 YENEEA. The CDR3 is 16 residues long. V lost 1 base, J lost 3 bases, and 5 bases stayed unmatched. This sample stems from a study of cytomegalovirus exposure and HLA in healthy donors. The study's findings and limits: Earlier analysis yielded a pattern in which most TCR beta V segments were productive about 90% or about 30% of the time.

PCR used 60 Vbeta primers and 13 Jbeta primers. Clones were read by immunoSEQ multiplex PCR, and TCRdb kept only the in-frame ones, dropping some. This sample has around 160,000 clones; about 76% occur once, and the top ten carry roughly 7.3%. Material for sequencing was PBMCs. V and J are TRBV11-3 and TRBJ2-3; 9 nucleotides match TRBD1. The TCR comes from a male donor in good health and CMV-seropositive. CDR3 sequence: CASSLGRTGETDTQYF. As DNA, the CDR3 is TGTGCCAGCAGCTTAGGGCGGACAGGGGAAACAGATACGCAGTATTTT.